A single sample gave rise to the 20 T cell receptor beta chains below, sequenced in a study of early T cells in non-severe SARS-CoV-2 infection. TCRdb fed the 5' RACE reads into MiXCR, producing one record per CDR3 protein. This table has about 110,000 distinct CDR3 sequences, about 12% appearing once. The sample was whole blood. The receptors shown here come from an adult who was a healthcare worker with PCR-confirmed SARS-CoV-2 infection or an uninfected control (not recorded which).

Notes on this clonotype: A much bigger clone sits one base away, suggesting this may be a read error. DNA for the CDR3: TGTGCCAGCAGCTCCATCTCCTACGAGCAGTACTTC. Its protein is CASSSISYEQYF. This rearrangement joins TRBV7-9 to TRBJ2-7; D gene unclear. The CDR3 is 12 amino acids. Trimming cost V 4 bases and J 0 bases, with 4 bases left between them. CDR1 SEHNR and CDR2 FQNEAQ come from the germline V gene (reference sequence).

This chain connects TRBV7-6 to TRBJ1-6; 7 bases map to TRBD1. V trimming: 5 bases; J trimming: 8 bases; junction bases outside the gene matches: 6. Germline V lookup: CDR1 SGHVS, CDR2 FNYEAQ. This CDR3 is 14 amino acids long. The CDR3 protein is CASSPSGGDSPLHF. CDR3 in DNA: TGTGCCAGCAGCCCCTCAGGGGGTGATTCACCCCTCCACTTT.

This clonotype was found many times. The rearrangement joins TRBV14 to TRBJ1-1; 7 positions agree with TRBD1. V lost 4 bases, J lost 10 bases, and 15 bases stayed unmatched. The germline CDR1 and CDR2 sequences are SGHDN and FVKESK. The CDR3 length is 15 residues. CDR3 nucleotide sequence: TGTGCCAGCAGCCCAGAGACAGGGAGCCTCCTGAGAGCTTTCTTT. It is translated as CASSPETGSLLRAFF.

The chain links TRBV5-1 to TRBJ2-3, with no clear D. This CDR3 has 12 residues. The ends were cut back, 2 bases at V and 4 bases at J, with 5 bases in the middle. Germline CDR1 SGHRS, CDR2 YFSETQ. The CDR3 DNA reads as TGCGCCAGCAGCTTTGGGGCAGATACGCAGTATTTT. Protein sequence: CASSFGADTQYF.

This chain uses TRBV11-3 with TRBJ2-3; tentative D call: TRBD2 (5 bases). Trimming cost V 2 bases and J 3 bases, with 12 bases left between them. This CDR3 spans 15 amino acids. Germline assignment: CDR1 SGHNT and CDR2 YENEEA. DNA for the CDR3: TGTGCCAGCAGCTTAAGGCTGGCGGGTACAGATACGCAGTATTTT. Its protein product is CASSLRLAGTDTQYF.

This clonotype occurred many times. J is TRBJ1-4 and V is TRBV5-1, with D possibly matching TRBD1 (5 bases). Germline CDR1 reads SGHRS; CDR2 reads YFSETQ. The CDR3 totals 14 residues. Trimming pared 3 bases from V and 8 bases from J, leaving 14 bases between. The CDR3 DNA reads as TGCGCCAGCAGCTCCCAGGGAGGAGCGGAAAAACTGTTTTTT. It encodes CASSSQGGAEKLFF. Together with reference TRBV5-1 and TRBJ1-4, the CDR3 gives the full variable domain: KAGVTQTPRYLIKTRGQQVTLSCSPISGHRSVSWYQQTPGQGLQFLFEYFSETQRNKGNFPGRFSGRQFSNSRSEMNVSTLELGDSALYLCASSSQGGAEKLFFGSGTQLSVL.

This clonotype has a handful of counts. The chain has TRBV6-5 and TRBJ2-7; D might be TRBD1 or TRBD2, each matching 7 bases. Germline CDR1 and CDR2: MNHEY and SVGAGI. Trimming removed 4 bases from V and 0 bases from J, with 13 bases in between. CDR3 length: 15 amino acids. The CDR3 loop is CASSSQGGNSYEQYF. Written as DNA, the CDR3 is TGTGCCAGCAGTTCCCAGGGGGGGAACTCCTACGAGCAGTACTTC.

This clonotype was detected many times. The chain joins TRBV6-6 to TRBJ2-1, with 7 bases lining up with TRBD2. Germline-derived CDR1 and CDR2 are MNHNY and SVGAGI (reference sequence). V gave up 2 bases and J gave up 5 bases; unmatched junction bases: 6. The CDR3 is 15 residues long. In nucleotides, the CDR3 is TGTGCCAGCAGTTACGGCGGGAGAAGGGACAATGAGCAGTTCTTC. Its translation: CASSYGGRRDNEQFF.

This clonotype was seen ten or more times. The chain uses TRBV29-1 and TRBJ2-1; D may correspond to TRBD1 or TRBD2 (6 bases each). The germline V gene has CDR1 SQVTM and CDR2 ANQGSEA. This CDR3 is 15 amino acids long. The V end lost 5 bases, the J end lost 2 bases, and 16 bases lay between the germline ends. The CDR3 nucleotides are TGCAGCGTTAGTAAGGGGGGCCAGGCCTACAATGAGCAGTTCTTC. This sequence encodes CSVSKGGQAYNEQFF.

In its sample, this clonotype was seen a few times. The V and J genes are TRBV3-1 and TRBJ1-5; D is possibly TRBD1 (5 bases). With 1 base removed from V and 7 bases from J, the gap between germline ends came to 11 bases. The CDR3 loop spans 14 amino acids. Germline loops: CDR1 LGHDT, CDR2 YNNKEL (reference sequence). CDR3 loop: CASSQGGPPQPQHF. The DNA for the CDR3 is TGTGCCAGCAGCCAAGGGGGCCCACCCCAGCCCCAGCATTTT.

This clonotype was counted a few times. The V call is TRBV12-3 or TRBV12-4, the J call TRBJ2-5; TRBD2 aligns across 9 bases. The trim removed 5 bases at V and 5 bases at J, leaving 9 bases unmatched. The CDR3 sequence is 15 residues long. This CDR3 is CASSPSGDPRETQYF. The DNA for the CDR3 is TGTGCCAGCAGTCCTAGCGGGGATCCCCGGGAGACCCAGTACTTC.

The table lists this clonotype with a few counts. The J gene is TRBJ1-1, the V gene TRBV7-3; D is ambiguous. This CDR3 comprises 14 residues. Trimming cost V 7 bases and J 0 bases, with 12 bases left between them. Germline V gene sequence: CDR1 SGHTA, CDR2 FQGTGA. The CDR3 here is CASTQSAVNTEAFF. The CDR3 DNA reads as TGTGCCAGCACCCAATCTGCGGTGAACACTGAAGCTTTCTTT.

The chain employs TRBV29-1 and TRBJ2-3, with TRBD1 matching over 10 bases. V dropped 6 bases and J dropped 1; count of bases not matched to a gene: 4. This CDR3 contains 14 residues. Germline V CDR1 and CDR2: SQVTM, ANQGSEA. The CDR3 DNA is TGCAGCGTGGGGACAGGGGACGGCACAGATACGCAGTATTTT. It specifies CSVGTGDGTDTQYF.

CDR3 sequence: CASSFTDRKDNSPLHF. As DNA, the CDR3 is TGTGCCAGCAGTTTCACGGACAGGAAAGATAATTCACCCCTCCACTTT. V gene TRBV28 combines with J gene TRBJ1-6, with TRBD1 identical over 7 bases. Trimming at V came to 3 bases and at J to 5 bases, leaving 7 bases not matched to a gene. Germline V lookup: CDR1 MDHEN, CDR2 SYDVKM. This CDR3 is built from 16 residues.

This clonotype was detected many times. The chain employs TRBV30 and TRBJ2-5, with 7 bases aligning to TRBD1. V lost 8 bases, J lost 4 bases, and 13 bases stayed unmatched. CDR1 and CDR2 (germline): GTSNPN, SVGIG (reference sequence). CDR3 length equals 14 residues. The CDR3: CAGDLTGRRETQYF. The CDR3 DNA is TGTGCCGGGGACCTGACAGGGCGGAGAGAGACCCAGTACTTC.

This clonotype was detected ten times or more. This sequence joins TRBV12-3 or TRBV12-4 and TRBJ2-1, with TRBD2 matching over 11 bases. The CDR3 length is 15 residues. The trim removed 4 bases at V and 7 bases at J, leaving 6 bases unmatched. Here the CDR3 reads CASSSTSGRKNEQFF. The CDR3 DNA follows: TGTGCCAGCAGTTCCACTAGCGGGAGAAAAAATGAGCAGTTCTTC.

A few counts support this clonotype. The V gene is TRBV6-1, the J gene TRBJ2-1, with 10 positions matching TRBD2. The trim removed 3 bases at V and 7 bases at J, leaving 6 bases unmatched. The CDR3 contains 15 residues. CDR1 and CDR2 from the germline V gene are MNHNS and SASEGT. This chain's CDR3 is CASSEQRGGSNEQFF. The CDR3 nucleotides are TGTGCCAGCAGTGAGCAGCGGGGGGGCTCTAATGAGCAGTTCTTC.

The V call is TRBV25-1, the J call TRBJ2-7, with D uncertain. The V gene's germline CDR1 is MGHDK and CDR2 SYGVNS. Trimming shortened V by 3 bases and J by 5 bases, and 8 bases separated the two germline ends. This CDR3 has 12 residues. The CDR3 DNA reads TGTGCCAGCAGTGACCTAGGGAACGAGCAGTACTTC. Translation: CASSDLGNEQYF.

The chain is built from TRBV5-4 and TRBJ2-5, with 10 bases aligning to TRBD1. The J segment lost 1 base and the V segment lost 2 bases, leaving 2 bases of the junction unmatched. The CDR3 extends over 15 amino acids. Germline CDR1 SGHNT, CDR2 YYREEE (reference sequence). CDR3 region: CASSLRQGAQETQYF. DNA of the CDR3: TGTGCCAGCAGCTTACGACAGGGGGCCCAAGAGACCCAGTACTTC. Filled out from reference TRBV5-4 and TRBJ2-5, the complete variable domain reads ETGVTQSPTHLIKTRGQQVTLRCSSQSGHNTVSWYQQALGQGPQFIFQYYREEENGRGNFPPRFSGLQFPNYSSELNVNALELDDSALYLCASSLRQGAQETQYFGPGTRLLVL.

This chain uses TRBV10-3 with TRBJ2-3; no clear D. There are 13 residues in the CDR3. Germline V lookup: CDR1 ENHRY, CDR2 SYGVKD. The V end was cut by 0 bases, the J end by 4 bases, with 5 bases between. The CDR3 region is CAISESIADTQYF. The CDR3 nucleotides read TGTGCCATCAGTGAGTCGATAGCAGATACGCAGTATTTT.